This T cell receptor beta chain was sequenced for a study of blood T cell repertoires in COVID-19. Study overall: T cells, B-cell-depleted T cells, or PBMCs provided the cDNA or gDNA that served as material.

The CDR3 has 13 amino acids. Germline CDR1 reads ENHRY; CDR2 reads SYGVKD. The V end was cut by 3 bases, the J end by 13 bases, with 13 bases between. Sequenced by immunoSEQ multiplex PCR; TCRdb stores in-frame clones only, minus some. This table holds nearly 60,000 clones, about 85% found once. This receptor was taken from a middle-aged man with active COVID-19. The chain has TRBV10-3 and TRBJ1-6; weak D call: TRBD1 (6 bases). Sequencing input: peripheral blood. CDR3 bases: TGTGCCATCAGTGACGCACGGACAGTGCCCCTCCACTTT. This gives the protein CAISDARTVPLHF.